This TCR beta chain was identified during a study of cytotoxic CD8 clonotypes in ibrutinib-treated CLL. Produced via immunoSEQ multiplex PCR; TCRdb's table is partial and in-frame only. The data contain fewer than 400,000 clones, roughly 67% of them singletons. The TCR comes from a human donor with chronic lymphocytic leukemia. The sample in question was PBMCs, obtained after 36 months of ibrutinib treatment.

The CDR3 region is CASSSVSGTDKSYEQYF. DNA for the CDR3: TGTGCCAGCAGCTCCGTCTCCGGGACCGATAAATCCTACGAGCAGTACTTC. V is TRBV11-2 and J is TRBJ2-7, with D perhaps matching TRBD1 or TRBD2 (5 bases each). V was trimmed by 4 bases and J by 1 base, leaving 20 bases between them. This CDR3 spans 17 amino acids. From germline, CDR1 is SGHAT and CDR2 FQNNGV.